These T cell receptor beta chains were read from a single sample in a study of OX40 agonist ivuxolimab in advanced cancers. Profiled with immunoSEQ multiplex PCR; TCRdb holds only in-frame clones, not every one. The sample yields more than 70,000 clones, about 85% seen once. Here the sequenced sample was CD4+ or CD8+ T cells sorted from blood, taken in a trial of the OX40 agonist ivuxolimab. Every receptor here comes from an adult with an advanced solid tumor such as melanoma, head and neck, liver or kidney cancer. The CDR3 runs from the conserved cysteine through the conserved F or W. Fields, in order: J gene, D gene, clone size, V gene, CDR3 length, CDR3 DNA, CDR3 protein. D genes are given only for firm matches. Expanded clones are given a class, and other clones once, few, many or no size at all.

TRBJ2-4 NA NA TRBV29-1 12 TGCAGCGCCCTCGGGCCCGGAGAGCCCGAATACTTC CSALGPGEPEYF
TRBJ1-5 NA NA TRBV6-1 15 TGTGCCAGCAGTGCCCTAACAGGTTTCAATCAGCCCCAGCATTTT CASSALTGFNQPQHF
TRBJ2-3 TRBD2 NA TRBV5-6 16 TGTGCCAGCAGCATCCGACTAGCGCCTAGCACAGATACGCAGTATTTT CASSIRLAPSTDTQYF
TRBJ1-1 NA NA TRBV2 14 TGTGCCAGTAAGAGGGTCCAGGGAGGCACTGAAGCTTTCTTT CASKRVQGGTEAFF
TRBJ1-2 TRBD1 once TRBV28 15 TGTGCCAGCAATCCCGGACAGGGACTTAACTATGGCTACACCTTC CASNPGQGLNYGYTF
TRBJ2-1 NA NA TRBV6-6 15 TGTGCCAGCAGTTACTCCGACAGCTCCTACAATGAGCAGTTCTTC CASSYSDSSYNEQFF
TRBJ1-1 NA NA TRBV19 13 TGTGCCAGTAGTCCAAGGTCCTACGAGGAAGCTTTCTTT CASSPRSYEEAFF
TRBJ1-5 NA NA TRBV28 20 TGTGCCAGCAGCTCCATACTCAGCGCCCTCGCAGGGAGGAGAGATCAGCCCCAGCATTTT CASSSILSALAGRRDQPQHF
TRBJ1-1 NA NA TRBV5-4 13 TGTGCCAGCAGCTTGTGGGGGGACACTGAAGCTTTCTTT CASSLWGDTEAFF
TRBJ1-4 NA once TRBV11-2 13 TGTGCCAGCAGCTTAGGAGATAATGAAAAACTGTTTTTT CASSLGDNEKLFF
TRBJ2-7 NA NA TRBV13 15 TGTGCCAGCAGCTTAAGGGGGCGGGGGACCTACGAGCAGTACTTC CASSLRGRGTYEQYF